Included here is one T cell receptor (beta chain) sequence, with context. As yet, its antigen is unknown. The sample's time point: after neoadjuvant nivolumab, at surgical resection. Patients had HPV-negative, locally advanced oral cavity squamous cell carcinoma. PBMCs were not maintained or expanded in culture before analysis. This entry belongs to a study of neoadjuvant anti-PD-1 for oral cavity cancer. Study-wide points: Higher pretreatment blood Treg/Th17 ratios correlated with higher pretreatment blood and lower post-treatment tumor TCRbeta clonality.

The V and J ends lost 0 bases and 10 bases, in that order; junction bases with no gene match: 0. There are 12 residues in the CDR3. Per the germline V gene, CDR1 is SGHKS and CDR2 is YYEKEE (reference sequence). PBMC libraries mostly used 480 ng of input genomic DNA, with six replicates per sample. Repertoires were generated with immunoSEQ multiplex PCR, while TCRdb's copy carries only in-frame clones and drops some. The sample includes under 8,500 clones, less than 75% of them seen just once. The TCR originated in a person aged 35-80 years with oral cavity squamous cell carcinoma. The rearrangement joins TRBV5-5 to TRBJ2-1; 8 bases map to TRBD2. The specimen was PBMCs, collected after nivolumab (anti-PD-1) treatment. The CDR3 loop is CASSLVAGEQFF. The CDR3 DNA reads as TGTGCCAGCAGCTTGGTAGCGGGGGAGCAGTTCTTC.